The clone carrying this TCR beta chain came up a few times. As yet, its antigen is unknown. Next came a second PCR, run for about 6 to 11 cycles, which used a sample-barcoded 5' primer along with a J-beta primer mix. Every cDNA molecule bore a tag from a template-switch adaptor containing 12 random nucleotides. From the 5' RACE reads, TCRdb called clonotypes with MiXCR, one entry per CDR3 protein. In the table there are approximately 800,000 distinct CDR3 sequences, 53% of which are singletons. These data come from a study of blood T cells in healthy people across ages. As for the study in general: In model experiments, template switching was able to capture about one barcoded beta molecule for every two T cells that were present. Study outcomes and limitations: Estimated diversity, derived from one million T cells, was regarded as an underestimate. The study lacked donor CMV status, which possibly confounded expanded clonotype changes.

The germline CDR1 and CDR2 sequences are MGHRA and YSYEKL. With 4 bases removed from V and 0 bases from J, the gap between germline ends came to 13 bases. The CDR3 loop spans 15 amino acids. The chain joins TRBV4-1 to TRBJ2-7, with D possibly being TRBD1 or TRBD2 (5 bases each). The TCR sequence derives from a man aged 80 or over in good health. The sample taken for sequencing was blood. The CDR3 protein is CASSPIGGSSYEQYF. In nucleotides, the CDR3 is TGCGCCAGCAGCCCCATTGGGGGTAGCTCCTACGAGCAGTACTTC.